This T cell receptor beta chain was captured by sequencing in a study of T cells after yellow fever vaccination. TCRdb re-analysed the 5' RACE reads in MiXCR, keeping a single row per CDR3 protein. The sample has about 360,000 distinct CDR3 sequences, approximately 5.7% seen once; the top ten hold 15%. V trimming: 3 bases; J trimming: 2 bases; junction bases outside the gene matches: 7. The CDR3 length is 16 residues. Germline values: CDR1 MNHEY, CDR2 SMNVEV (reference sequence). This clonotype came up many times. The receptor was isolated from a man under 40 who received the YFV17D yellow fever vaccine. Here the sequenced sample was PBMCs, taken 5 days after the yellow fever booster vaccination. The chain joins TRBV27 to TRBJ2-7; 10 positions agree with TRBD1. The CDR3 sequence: CASSFGTGVEAYEQYF. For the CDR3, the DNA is TGTGCCAGCAGTTTCGGGACAGGGGTTGAGGCCTACGAGCAGTACTTC.